This T cell receptor beta chain was obtained from a study of T cell repertoires in cytomegalovirus infection. About the study: Public TCR beta signatures marked donors with CMV infection and the matching HLA.

Points from the study as a whole: Carriers of CMV plus the relevant HLA were identified by cumulative public TCR beta family frequency.

In the case of this clonotype: No antigen is known for it.

V gave up 0 bases and J gave up 4 bases; unmatched junction bases: 6. The CDR3 loop spans 15 amino acids. Germline CDR1 is SGDLS and CDR2 is YYNGEE. Each CDR3 protein is one row after TCRdb ran MiXCR on the reads. Here the sample spans about 700,000 distinct CDR3 sequences, around 31% being singletons. The specimen was cultured PBMCs, collected from culture after CMV antigen stimulation. The J gene is TRBJ2-5, the V gene TRBV9, with TRBD2 identical over 7 bases. The sequence derives from a human donor in good health (CMV status not recorded). Some clones in this sample may be carry-over from other donors' samples. The CDR3 protein is CASSVGGRASETQYF. In DNA form, the CDR3 reads TGTGCCAGCAGCGTAGGTGGGAGGGCCTCAGAGACCCAGTACTTC.